The T cell receptor (beta chain) under discussion was sequenced for a study of T cell responses to AZD1222 COVID-19 vaccine (dated by TCRdb to the early 2020s). In the study overall: AZD1222 recipients given second doses at about 4 weeks or at about 12 weeks were pooled, since spike-specific TCR depth and breadth were not found to differ between the two schedules. A total of around 240 trial participants underwent TCR sequencing, of whom approximately 200 had received two doses of AZD1222 and around 25 had received two doses of the MenACWY control vaccine. Trial participants were enrolled into age subgroups of 18-55, 56-69 and 70-plus years, which contained roughly 140, 27 and 60 TCR-sequenced participants, respectively.

Remarks on this clone: Its target antigen remains unknown. Base qualities were left out, and no much larger clone turns up one base away.

Taken from cysteine to phenylalanine, the CDR3 has 14 residues. The retained sequence is limited to the CDR3, 42 bases, with the frame set at the first base. CDR1 is given as ENHRY and CDR2 as SYGVKD, both from the germline V gene. V drops 4 bases and J drops 4 bases, leaving 11 bases in between. Overall study results and their limits: A significant rise in spike-specific TCR breadth and depth was observed after two AZD1222 doses relative to day 0 and relative to MenACWY recipients. Participants were mostly white British and included more females than males, and it was suggested by the authors that clonal diversity may have been underestimated. In the small 56-69-year group, the increase in depth fell short of significance, most likely because of low power. Vaccine-associated CD4 TCRs spanned the whole spike protein, with dominant responses in regions 160-218 and 743-854. Conclusions about previously exposed vaccinees are limited because only a handful of AZD1222 recipients were SARS-CoV-2 seropositive at baseline. Because no day 14 peak-response samples were available, the repertoires could be characterized only after the peak T cell response. Nearly half of unique spike-specific TCRs reportedly recognized epitopes outside regions mutated in the B.1.351 and B.1.1.7 variants.

The CDR3 regions of human TCRbeta chains were subjected to immunosequencing. Processing in the source paper ran as follows. Repertoire TCRs were matched against a reference library of SARS-CoV-2-specific TCRs generated with the MIRA antigen-specificity platform. Breadth was defined as the fraction of unique TCRs that were SARS-CoV-2-associated. Depth was defined as the fraction of total T cells that were SARS-CoV-2-associated. Using the MIRA data, each spike-specific TCR was mapped to the spike region that the TCR reacts to and placed in a CD4 or CD8 class. Log10-transformed breadth and depth values were compared by one-way ANOVA with Sidak's multiple comparisons tests. TCRdb mirrors the immuneACCESS table, restricted to in-frame sequences. Some clones are absent from its copies; in checked studies, under half trace to an unresolved V gene, and the reason for the others is unknown. V, J and clone size derive from that table, while D and trimming were established from the DNA sequence. The sample yields about 120,000 clones; roughly 93% were counted once. The ten largest clones capture about 3% of the sample.

Reading the label with the study, this specimen's time point is: baseline before first vaccination. The vaccinee samples were drawn from two UK trials, COV001 and COV002, one of which was a single-blind randomized controlled phase 2/3 trial testing AZD1222 (ChAdOx1 nCoV-19) in healthy adults. Trial participant PBMC samples were collected at day 0 and day 28 after the second dose for TCRbeta chain sequencing. This chain is built from TRBV10-3 and TRBJ1-5; the D region possibly corresponds to TRBD1 (5 bases align). The sample in question was peripheral blood, obtained on day 0 of AZD1222 vaccination. This clonotype originated in an adult in good health. The CDR3 region has the sequence CAISGVGGNQPQHF. In nucleotide form, the sequence is TGTGCCATCAGTGGGGTGGGGGGGAATCAGCCCCAGCATTTT.